These T cell receptor beta chains were read from a single sample in a study of T cells in Graves' hyperthyroidism and ophthalmopathy. TCRdb passed the multiplex PCR reads through MiXCR, listing each CDR3 protein once. The data contain 700,000 to 850,000 distinct CDR3 sequences, roughly a third of them seen just once; the ten biggest clones take up roughly 30%. Sequencing was carried out using blood. The receptors stem from a woman aged 40 to 50 with Graves' hyperthyroidism. Each CDR3 is given with its conserved first and last residue.

CDR3: CASSLRPGRGLRYEQYF
J: TRBJ2-7
V: TRBV6-5
length: 17

CDR3: CAISERDQNTGELFF
J: TRBJ2-2
V: TRBV10-3
length: 15

CDR3: CASSPDSVGYF
J: TRBJ2-7
V: TRBV7-9
length: 11

CDR3: CSAGTGQEKLFF
J: TRBJ1-4
V: TRBV20-1
length: 12

CDR3: CASSDTNWALRETQYF
J: TRBJ2-5
V: TRBV11-2
length: 16

CDR3: CASSPGTGLGGYTF
J: TRBJ1-2
V: TRBV7-2
length: 14

CDR3: CASSFTRDRVNSNYGYTF
J: TRBJ1-2
V: TRBV11-2
length: 18

CDR3: CASSPSRQGPKWTEAFF
J: TRBJ1-1
V: TRBV7-8
length: 17

CDR3: CASSLKGQSPLHF
J: TRBJ1-6
V: TRBV6-5
length: 13

CDR3: CSVEAGTGAKTQYF
J: TRBJ2-5
V: TRBV29-1
length: 14

CDR3: CASSQDRVGSAFF
J: TRBJ1-1
V: TRBV7-2
length: 13

CDR3: CASREGTRRTGELFF
J: TRBJ2-2
V: TRBV2
length: 15

CDR3: CASSLAPRTANTGELFF
J: TRBJ2-2
V: TRBV7-2
length: 17

CDR3: CASSLALEYPVTEAFF
J: TRBJ1-1
V: TRBV12-3/TRBV12-4
length: 16

CDR3: CASSSSPPYLGKETQYF
J: TRBJ2-5
V: TRBV2
length: 17

CDR3: CASSRLAGAQETQYF
J: TRBJ2-5
V: TRBV7-2
length: 15

CDR3: CSARDLAHNQPQHF
J: TRBJ1-5
V: TRBV20-1
length: 14

CDR3: CASSLALRGGGTTSGAEAFF
J: TRBJ1-1
V: TRBV12-3/TRBV12-4
length: 20

CDR3: CASSPSPPTGPNEKLFF
J: TRBJ1-4
V: TRBV7-6
length: 17

CDR3: CASSPGTGTPNYGYTF
J: TRBJ1-2
V: TRBV7-9
length: 16

CDR3: CATSGRGPNEQFF
J: TRBJ2-1
V: TRBV24-1
length: 13

CDR3: CSVGRGRRNYGYTF
J: TRBJ1-2
V: TRBV29-1
length: 14

CDR3: CASSLRQTSSYNSPLHF
J: TRBJ1-6
V: TRBV13
length: 17

CDR3: CATSRDSLGEQYF
J: TRBJ2-7
V: TRBV15
length: 13

CDR3: CASSPRDTGELFF
J: TRBJ2-2
V: TRBV18
length: 13

CDR3: CASRQGQSHEAFF
J: TRBJ1-1
V: TRBV28
length: 13

CDR3: CASSYRGLYGHTF
J: TRBJ1-2
V: TRBV6-1
length: 13

CDR3: CASSFQGLATEAFF
J: TRBJ1-1
V: TRBV12-3/TRBV12-4
length: 14

CDR3: CASSLDLGSSYEQYF
J: TRBJ2-7
V: TRBV11-2
length: 15

CDR3: CASSLGSGSTDTQYF
J: TRBJ2-3
V: TRBV19
length: 15

CDR3: CASSSLLKATNEKLFF
J: TRBJ1-4
V: TRBV6-6
length: 16

CDR3: CAIRGESSYEQYF
J: TRBJ2-7
V: TRBV10-3
length: 13

CDR3: CASSDRGTGPEVSGNTIYF
J: TRBJ1-3
V: TRBV10-3
length: 19

CDR3: CSVKGLGTEAFF
J: TRBJ1-1
V: TRBV20-1
length: 12

CDR3: CASSQDSYTGGADTEAFF
J: TRBJ1-1
V: TRBV4-3
length: 18

CDR3: CASSSRDRGHETQYF
J: TRBJ2-5
V: TRBV2
length: 15

CDR3: CASSFLGGYGYTF
J: TRBJ1-2
V: TRBV7-2
length: 13

CDR3: CASSLGSGDEQYF
J: TRBJ2-7
V: TRBV11-2
length: 13

CDR3: CATSRYTSGGPRDAGELFF
J: TRBJ2-2
V: TRBV15
length: 19

CDR3: CASSYGPGSPLHF
J: TRBJ1-6
V: TRBV6-2/TRBV6-3
length: 13

CDR3: CASSLEDYSYEQYF
J: TRBJ2-7
V: TRBV5-1
length: 14

CDR3: CASSPRGPFSGANVLTF
J: TRBJ2-6
V: TRBV5-1
length: 17

CDR3: CASGQGLQPQHF
J: TRBJ1-5
V: TRBV19
length: 12

CDR3: CATSTGTTGANVLTF
J: TRBJ2-6
V: TRBV15
length: 15

CDR3: CASTSGNEAFF
J: TRBJ1-1
V: TRBV27
length: 11

CDR3: CATKRDRGDNEQFF
J: TRBJ2-1
V: TRBV15
length: 14

CDR3: CASSQEEGPQDF
J: TRBJ2-7
V: TRBV3-1
length: 12

CDR3: CASTDSGDSPLHF
J: TRBJ1-6
V: TRBV25-1
length: 13

CDR3: CASSKEAGRGTGELFF
J: TRBJ2-2
V: TRBV7-9
length: 16